This TCR beta chain stems from a study of blood T cells in healthy people across ages. Germline CDR1 SGHRS, CDR2 YFSETQ. The V end was cut by 3 bases, the J end by 11 bases, with 26 bases between. The CDR3 is 16 amino acids. A second PCR of 7 to 11 cycles used a sample-barcoded 5' primer and a J-beta primer mix. TCRdb reanalysed the 5' RACE reads using MiXCR and keeps one entry per CDR3 protein. Seen here are about 1.4 million distinct CDR3 sequences, almost 60% observed once, and the top ten hold under 8.5%. Sequencing used blood. The gene calls are TRBV5-1 and TRBJ2-5, with D tentatively TRBD2 (6 bases). The clonotype was recovered from a man aged 18 to 30 in good health. For the CDR3, the DNA is TGCGCCAGCAGCTCATCGGGACTCCCTCTTGTGGATGAGCAGTACTTC. It is translated as CASSSSGLPLVDEQYF.